The source of this T cell receptor beta chain is a study of blood T cell repertoires in COVID-19 (dated by TCRdb to between 2020 and 2021). For context, the study as a whole: Collaborator samples came from the United States, Italy and Spain and covered acute and convalescent phases of COVID-19. The dataset comprised deeply sampled blood TCRbeta repertoires from subjects exposed to, actively infected with, or recovered from COVID-19. Where HLA class I and class II types were available, the types were taken from metadata supplied by the sample provider, not from assay-based typing. A freely available public database, intended as a resource for researchers studying the immune response to SARS-CoV-2, is where the repertoires were released. A de-identified subject ID, COVID-19 status, age in years and sex were almost always included in the sample metadata. The prospective study material was composed of cDNA or gDNA derived from T cells, B-cell-depleted T cells, or PBMCs. The samples were drawn from two sources: the first 160 participants of the ongoing ImmuneRACE study, and 1,254 subjects contributed by 6 global collaborators.

The research as a whole found: The quantity of clinical and demographic metadata differed by source and by participant and was supplied without curation.

Details on this clone: Its target antigen remains unknown. No much larger clonotype is one base removed from it; base qualities were not supplied.

Each collaborating institution followed its own protocols to collect whole blood in K2EDTA tubes. For TCRbeta analysis, collaborators shipped samples as frozen whole blood, isolated PBMCs, or DNA extracted from either of those sample types. TCRbeta CDR3 regions were amplified from genomic DNA by means of the immunoSEQ Assay, a bias-controlled multiplex PCR. Regarding the original processing steps: Within the assay, amplification of reference gene primers was used to estimate how many nucleated cells each sample contained. To quantify the absolute abundance of each unique TCRbeta CDR3 rearrangement, sequence reads were collapsed and filtered. Productive Simpson clonality was computed per sample as the square root of Simpson's diversity index over productive rearrangements. TCRdb holds this immuneACCESS table with in-frame rearrangements only. Some clones are missing; in checked studies, unresolved V genes explain under half, and the rest has no known cause. The V and J calls and clone size come from that table; D and trimming were worked out from the DNA. The sample profile shows just under 30,000 clones; approximately 87% of them were found once. The ten biggest clones cover about 24% of the sample.

V trim: 1 base; J trim: 3 bases; unmatched bases: 1. The CDR3 starts with the cysteine, ends with the phenylalanine, and has 16 residues. Only CDR3 DNA remains: 48 bases, in frame from the first base. Looking up the germline V gene (reference sequence) yields CDR1 LGHDT and CDR2 YNNKEL. The sequence joins TRBV3-1 (or the pseudogene TRBV3-2) to TRBJ2-3, with 13 bases aligning to TRBD2. This clonotype was obtained from a human donor with active COVID-19. The donor label of this sample is uncertain. Sequencing was carried out using peripheral blood. The DNA reads as follows: TGTGCCAGCAGCCAAGGGGGACTAGCGGGGACAGATACGCAGTATTTT. This translates into CASSQGGLAGTDTQYF.